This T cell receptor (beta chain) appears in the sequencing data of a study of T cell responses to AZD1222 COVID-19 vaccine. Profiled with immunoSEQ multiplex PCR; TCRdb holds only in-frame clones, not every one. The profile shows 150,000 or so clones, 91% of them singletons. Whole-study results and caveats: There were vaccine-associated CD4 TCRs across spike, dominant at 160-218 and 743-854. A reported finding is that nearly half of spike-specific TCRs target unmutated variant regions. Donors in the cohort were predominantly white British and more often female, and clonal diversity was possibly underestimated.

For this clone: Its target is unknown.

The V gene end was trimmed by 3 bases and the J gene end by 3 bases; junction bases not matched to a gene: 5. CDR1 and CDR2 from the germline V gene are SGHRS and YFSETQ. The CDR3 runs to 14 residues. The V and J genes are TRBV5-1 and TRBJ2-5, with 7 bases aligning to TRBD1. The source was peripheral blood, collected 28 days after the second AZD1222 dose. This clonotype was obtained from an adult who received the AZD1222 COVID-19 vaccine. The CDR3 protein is CASSYGTDEETQYF. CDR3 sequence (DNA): TGCGCCAGCAGCTATGGGACAGATGAAGAGACCCAGTACTTC.